This T cell receptor beta chain was obtained from a study of shared T cell receptors in the human thymus. Looked up from germline, CDR1 is LGHNA and CDR2 is YSLEER. The CDR3 totals 15 residues. As to this clone: A junction boundary mismatches the germline segment, possibly from a read error.

Here immunoSEQ multiplex PCR was the method, and the copy in TCRdb shows in-frame clones only, minus some. The repertoire has hundreds of thousands of clones, about 90% of them found once; the top ten carry under 0.01%. This sample was also put to use in a study of human thymus T cells. That study adds: Among the donors, all were healthy Finnish infants having corrective surgery for congenital heart defects. Thymic resections from corrective heart surgery supplied the tissue. Thymic and blood repertoires appeared to display a bias in their usage of V and J genes. Related research found strongly overlapping thymic repertoires in unrelated individuals.

Sequencing used thymocytes. The clonotype comes from a boy in the first two years of life with a congenital heart defect. The gene calls are TRBV4-3 and TRBJ1-1; D is unresolved. The chain's CDR3 is CAGSHSAGLGTEAFF. Written as DNA, the CDR3 is TGCGCCGGCAGCCATTCGGCAGGTCTGGGCACTGAAGCTTTCTTT.